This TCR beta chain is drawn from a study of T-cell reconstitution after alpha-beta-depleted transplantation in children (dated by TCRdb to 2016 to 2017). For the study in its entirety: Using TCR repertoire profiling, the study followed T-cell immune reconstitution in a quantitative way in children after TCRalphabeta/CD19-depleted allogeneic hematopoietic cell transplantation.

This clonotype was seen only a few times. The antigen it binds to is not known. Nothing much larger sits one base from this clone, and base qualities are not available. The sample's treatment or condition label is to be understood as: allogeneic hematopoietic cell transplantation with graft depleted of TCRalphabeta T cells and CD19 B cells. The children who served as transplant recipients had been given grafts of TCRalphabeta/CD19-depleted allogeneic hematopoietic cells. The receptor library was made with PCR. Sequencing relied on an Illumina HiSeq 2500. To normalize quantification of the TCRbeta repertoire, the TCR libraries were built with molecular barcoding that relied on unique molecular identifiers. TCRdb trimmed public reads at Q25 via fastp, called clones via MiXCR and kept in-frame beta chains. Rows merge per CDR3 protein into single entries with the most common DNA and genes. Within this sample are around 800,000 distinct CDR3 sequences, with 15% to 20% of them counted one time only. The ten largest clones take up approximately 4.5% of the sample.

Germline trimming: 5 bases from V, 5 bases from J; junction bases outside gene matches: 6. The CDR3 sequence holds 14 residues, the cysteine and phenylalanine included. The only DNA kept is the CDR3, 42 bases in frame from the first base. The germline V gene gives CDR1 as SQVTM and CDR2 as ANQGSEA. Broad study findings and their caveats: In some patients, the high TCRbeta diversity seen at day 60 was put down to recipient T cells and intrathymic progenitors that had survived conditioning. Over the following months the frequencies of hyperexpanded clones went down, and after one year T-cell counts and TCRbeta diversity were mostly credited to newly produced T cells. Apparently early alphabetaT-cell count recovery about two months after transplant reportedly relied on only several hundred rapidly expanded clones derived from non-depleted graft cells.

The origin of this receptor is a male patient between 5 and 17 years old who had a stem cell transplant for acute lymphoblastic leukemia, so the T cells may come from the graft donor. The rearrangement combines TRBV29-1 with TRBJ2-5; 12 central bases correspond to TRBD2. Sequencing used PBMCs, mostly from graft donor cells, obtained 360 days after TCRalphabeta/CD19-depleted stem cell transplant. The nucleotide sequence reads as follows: TGCAGCGTTCCTAGCGGGAGGGCCCTGGAGACCCAGTACTTC. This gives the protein CSVPSGRALETQYF.